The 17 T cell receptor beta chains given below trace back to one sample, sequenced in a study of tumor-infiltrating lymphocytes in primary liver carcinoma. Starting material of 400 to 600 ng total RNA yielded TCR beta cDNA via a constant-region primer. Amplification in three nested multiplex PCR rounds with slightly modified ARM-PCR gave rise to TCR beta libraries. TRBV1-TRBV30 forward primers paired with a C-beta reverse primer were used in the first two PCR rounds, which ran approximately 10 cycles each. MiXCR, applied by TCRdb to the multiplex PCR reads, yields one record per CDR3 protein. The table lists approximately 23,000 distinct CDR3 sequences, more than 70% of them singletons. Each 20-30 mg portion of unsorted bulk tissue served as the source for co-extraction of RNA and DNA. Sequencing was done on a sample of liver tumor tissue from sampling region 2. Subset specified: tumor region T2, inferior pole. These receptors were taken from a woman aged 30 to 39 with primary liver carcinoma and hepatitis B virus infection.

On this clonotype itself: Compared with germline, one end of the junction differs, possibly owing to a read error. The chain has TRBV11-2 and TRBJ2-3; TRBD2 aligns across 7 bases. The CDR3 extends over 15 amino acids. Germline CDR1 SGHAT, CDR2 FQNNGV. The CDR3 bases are TGTGCCTGCAGCTCAGGAAGCGGGATGGCAGATACACAGTATTTT. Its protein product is CACSSGSGMADTQYF.

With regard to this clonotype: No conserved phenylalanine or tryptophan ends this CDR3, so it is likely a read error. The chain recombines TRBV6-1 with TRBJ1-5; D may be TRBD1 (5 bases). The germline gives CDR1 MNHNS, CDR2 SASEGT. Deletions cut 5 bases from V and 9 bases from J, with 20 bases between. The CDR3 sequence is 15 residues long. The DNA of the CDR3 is TGTGCCAGCAGTCCCCCCATAGGGGTGAGGCGGCCCCAGCATTAT. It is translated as CASSPPIGVRRPQHY.

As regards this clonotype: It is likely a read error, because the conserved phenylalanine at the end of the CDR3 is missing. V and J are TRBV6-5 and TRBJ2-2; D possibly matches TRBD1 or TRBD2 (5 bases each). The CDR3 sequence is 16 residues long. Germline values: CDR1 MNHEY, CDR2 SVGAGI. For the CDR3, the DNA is TGTGCCGGCAGTTACTTGGGACCCGTGAACACCGGGGAGCTGTTTCTC. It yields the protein CAGSYLGPVNTGELFL.

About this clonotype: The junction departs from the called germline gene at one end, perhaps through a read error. The CDR3 loop reads CASSLEDGGFPYEQYF. CDR3 sequence (DNA): TGTGCCAGCAGCTTAGAGGACGGGGGGTTTCCCTACGAGCAGTATTTC. The V and J genes are TRBV7-6 and TRBJ2-7; TRBD2 matches 7 bases. Per the germline V gene, CDR1 is SGHVS and CDR2 is FNYEAQ. This CDR3 has 16 residues.

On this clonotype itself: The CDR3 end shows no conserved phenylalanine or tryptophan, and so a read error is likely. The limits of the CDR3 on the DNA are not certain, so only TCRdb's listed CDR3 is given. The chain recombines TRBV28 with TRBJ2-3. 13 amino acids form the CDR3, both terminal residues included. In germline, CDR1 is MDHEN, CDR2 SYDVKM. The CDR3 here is CASSFNSADMRYL.

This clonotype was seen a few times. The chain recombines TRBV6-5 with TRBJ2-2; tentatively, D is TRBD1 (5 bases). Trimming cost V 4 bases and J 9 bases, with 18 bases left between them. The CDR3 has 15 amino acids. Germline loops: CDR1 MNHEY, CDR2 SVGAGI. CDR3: CASSSIQGYTWELFF. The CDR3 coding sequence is TGTGCCAGCAGTTCGATTCAGGGATACACTTGGGAGCTGTTTTTT.

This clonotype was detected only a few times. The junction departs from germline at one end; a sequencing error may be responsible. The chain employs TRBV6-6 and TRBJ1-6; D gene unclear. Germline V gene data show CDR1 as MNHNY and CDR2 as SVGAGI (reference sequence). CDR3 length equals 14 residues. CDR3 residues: CASSYAGMDSPLRF. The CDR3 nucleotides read TGTGCCAGCAGTTACGCTGGGATGGATTCACCCCTCCGCTTT.

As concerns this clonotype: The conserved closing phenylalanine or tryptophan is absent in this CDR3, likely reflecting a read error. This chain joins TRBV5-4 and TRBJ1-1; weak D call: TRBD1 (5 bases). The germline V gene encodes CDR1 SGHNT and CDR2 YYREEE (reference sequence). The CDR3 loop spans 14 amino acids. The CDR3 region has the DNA TGTGCCGGCAGCGTGCAGCGAGGGGATAGAGAAGCTTTCTCT. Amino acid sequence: CAGSVQRGDREAFS.

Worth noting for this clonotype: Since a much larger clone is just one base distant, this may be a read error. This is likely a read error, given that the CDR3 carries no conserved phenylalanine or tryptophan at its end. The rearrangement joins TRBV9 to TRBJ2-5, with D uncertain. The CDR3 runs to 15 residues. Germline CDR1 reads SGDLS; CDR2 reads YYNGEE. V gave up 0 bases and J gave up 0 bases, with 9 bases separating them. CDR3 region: CASSVGASHQETQYL. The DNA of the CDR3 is TGTGCCAGCAGCGTAGGCGCATCGCACCAAGAGACCCAGTACCTC.

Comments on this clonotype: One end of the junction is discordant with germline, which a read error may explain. The CDR3 DNA sequence: TGTGCCAGCAGCTTCACCTTTGGGACTAACGGGAGTTTAGACACGCTGTATTTT. It encodes CASSFTFGTNGSLDTLYF. The chain couples TRBV11-2 to TRBJ2-3, with TRBD2 identical over 7 bases. The CDR3 covers 18 residues. The V gene's germline CDR1 is SGHAT and CDR2 FQNNGV.

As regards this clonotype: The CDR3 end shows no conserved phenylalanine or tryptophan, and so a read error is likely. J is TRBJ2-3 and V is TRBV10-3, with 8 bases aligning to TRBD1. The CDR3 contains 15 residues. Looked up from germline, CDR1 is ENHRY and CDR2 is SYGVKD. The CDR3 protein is CATSEPETGADTQYY. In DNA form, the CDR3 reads TGTGCCACCAGTGAACCCGAGACAGGGGCCGATACGCAGTATTAT.

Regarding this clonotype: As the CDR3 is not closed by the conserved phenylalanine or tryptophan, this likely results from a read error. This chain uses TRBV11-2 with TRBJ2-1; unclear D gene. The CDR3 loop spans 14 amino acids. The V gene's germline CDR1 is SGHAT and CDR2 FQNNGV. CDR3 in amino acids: CANSRGGPNPEQFL. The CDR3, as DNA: TGTGCCAACAGCCGCGGCGGCCCCAATCCTGAGCAGTTCTTG.

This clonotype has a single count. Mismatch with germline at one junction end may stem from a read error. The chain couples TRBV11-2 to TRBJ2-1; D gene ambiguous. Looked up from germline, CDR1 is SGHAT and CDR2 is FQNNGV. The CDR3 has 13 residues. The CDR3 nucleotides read TGTGGCAGCAGCTTAAGCTCCTACAATGAGGAGTTCTTC. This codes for CGSSLSSYNEEFF.

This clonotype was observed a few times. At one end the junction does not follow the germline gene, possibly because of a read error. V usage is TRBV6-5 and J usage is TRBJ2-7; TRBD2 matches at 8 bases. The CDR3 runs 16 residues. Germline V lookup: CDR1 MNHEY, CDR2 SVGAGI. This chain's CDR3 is CASSYRVAGWGYDQYF. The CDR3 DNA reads TGTGCCAGCAGCTACAGGGTAGCGGGGTGGGGCTACGATCAGTACTTC.

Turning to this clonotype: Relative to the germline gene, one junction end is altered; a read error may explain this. This CDR3 is CGAAGTDSGSTIYF. DNA of the CDR3: TGCGGCGCTGCGGGGACAGACTCTGGAAGCACCATATATTTT. V is TRBV29-1 and J is TRBJ1-3; 7 bases fit TRBD1. Germline V gene lookup returns CDR1 SQVTM and CDR2 ANQGSEA. This CDR3 contains 14 residues.

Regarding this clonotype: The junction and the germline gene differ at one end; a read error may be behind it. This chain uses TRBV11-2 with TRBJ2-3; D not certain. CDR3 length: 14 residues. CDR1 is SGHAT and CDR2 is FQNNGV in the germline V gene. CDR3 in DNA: TGTGCCAGCAGTTTAACTTATAGCAGAGATACGCAGTATTTT. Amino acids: CASSLTYSRDTQYF.

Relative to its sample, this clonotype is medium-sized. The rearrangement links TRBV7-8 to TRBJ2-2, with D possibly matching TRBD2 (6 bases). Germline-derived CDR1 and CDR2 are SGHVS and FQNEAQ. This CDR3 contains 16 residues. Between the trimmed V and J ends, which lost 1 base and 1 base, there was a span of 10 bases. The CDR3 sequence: CASSLGRRENTGELFF. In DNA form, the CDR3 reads TGTGCCAGCAGCTTAGGGCGGCGGGAGAACACCGGGGAGCTGTTTTTT.